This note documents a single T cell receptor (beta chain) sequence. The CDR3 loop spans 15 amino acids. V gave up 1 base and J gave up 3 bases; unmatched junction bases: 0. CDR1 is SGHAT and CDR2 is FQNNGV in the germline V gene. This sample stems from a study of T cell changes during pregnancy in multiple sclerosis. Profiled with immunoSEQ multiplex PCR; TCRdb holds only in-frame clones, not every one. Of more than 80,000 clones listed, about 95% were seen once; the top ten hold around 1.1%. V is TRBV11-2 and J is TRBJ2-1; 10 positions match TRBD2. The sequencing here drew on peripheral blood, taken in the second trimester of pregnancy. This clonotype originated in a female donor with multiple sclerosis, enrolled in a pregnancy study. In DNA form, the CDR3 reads TGTGCCAGCAGCTTAGGGACTAGCGGCTACAATGAGCAGTTCTTC. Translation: CASSLGTSGYNEQFF.